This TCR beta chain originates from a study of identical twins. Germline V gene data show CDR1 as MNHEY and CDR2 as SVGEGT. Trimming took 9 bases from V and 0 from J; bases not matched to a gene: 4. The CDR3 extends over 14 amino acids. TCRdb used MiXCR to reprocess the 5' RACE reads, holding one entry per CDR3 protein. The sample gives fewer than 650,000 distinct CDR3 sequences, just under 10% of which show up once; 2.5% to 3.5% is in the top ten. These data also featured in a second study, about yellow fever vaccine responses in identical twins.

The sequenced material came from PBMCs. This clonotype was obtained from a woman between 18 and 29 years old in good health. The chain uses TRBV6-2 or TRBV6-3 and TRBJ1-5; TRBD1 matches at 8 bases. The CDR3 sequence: CASTDRDSNQPQHF. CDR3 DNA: TGTGCCAGTACGGACAGGGATAGCAATCAGCCCCAGCATTTT.